This TCR beta chain originates from a study of control samples from healthy donors and cancer patients. Clones were read by immunoSEQ multiplex PCR, and TCRdb kept only the in-frame ones, dropping some. The table has 150,000 or so clones, less than 95% seen once. CDR1 and CDR2 (germline): LNHDA, SQIVND (reference sequence). The ends were cut back, 7 bases at V and 5 bases at J, with 11 bases in the middle. The CDR3 is 12 amino acids. This clone was recorded many times. The clonotype originates from a man in his late teens or twenties in good health. Sequences were obtained from blood. The chain uses TRBV19 and TRBJ2-5; TRBD1 is a possible D gene (6 bases). CDR3: CASKGTGETQYF. The CDR3 region has the DNA TGTGCCAGTAAGGGAACAGGGGAGACCCAGTACTTC.